This T cell receptor beta chain was retrieved from a study of cytomegalovirus exposure and HLA in healthy donors. Overall study context: Genotyping of 400 or so donors showed that about 84% belonged to the Caucasian-associated ancestry cluster.

Use of 60 Vbeta and 13 Jbeta primers characterized the PCR. Clones were read by immunoSEQ multiplex PCR, and TCRdb kept only the in-frame ones, dropping some. The sample has tens of thousands of clones, more than 60% seen once. Healthy bone marrow donors made up the cohort. Findings and caveats of the study: The Asian-associated ancestry cluster reportedly had fewer N-insertions than the roughly 670-donor mean in a later analysis.

Germline V gives CDR1 MNHEY, CDR2 SMNVEV (reference sequence). Trimming removed 6 bases at V and 6 bases at J, with 15 bases between. The CDR3 has 13 residues. By share, this clone ranks as medium-sized. Antigen unknown. The TCR comes from a man aged 35 to 55 in good health and CMV-seronegative. Sequenced material: PBMCs. V gene TRBV27 combines with J gene TRBJ2-7; D uncertain. The CDR3 DNA sequence: TGTGCCAGCAGCTTAGGTTATCCGGGCGAGCAGTACTTC. It is translated as CASSLGYPGEQYF.